Listed below are T cell receptor beta chains from one sample, sequenced in a study of blood T cell repertoires in COVID-19. Here immunoSEQ multiplex PCR was the method, and the copy in TCRdb shows in-frame clones only, minus some. The sample has around 250,000 clones, around 85% seen once. The source material was peripheral blood. The source of these receptors is a man aged 55-75 years with acute or convalescent COVID-19. The CDR3 runs from the conserved cysteine through the conserved F or W. D genes are given only for firm matches. Rows give clone size only sometimes, using once, few, many, or a class for an expanded clone.

size	D	length	J	V	CDR3	DNA
once	-	18	TRBJ2-3	TRBV27	CASSLRRQATTSTDTQYF	TGTGCCAGCAGTTTGCGACGACAGGCAACGACTAGCACAGATACGCAGTATTTT
few	-	13	TRBJ1-4	TRBV30	CAWRLPTNEKLFF	TGTGCCTGGCGTCTACCAACTAATGAAAAACTGTTTTTT
-	TRBD2	19	TRBJ2-1	TRBV11-3	CASSLVGTSGRASYNEQFF	TGTGCCAGCAGCTTAGTGGGGACTAGCGGGAGGGCCTCCTACAATGAGCAGTTCTTC
-	-	15	TRBJ2-3	TRBV11-2	CASSLDPLGTDTQYF	TGTGCCAGCAGCTTAGATCCCCTTGGCACAGATACGCAGTATTTT
-	TRBD1	16	TRBJ1-5	TRBV28	CASSLYLQGVNQPQHF	TGTGCCAGCAGTTTATATTTACAGGGGGTAAATCAGCCCCAGCATTTT
-	TRBD1	14	TRBJ1-2	TRBV30	CAWLTGGGIGGYTF	TGTGCCTGGCTGACAGGGGGCGGAATTGGCGGCTACACCTTC
-	-	15	TRBJ2-7	TRBV9	CASSPRLEVLSEQYF	TGTGCCAGCAGCCCACGACTAGAAGTTTTAAGCGAGCAGTACTTC
-	-	13	TRBJ1-1	TRBV19	CASSIQKNTEAFF	TGTGCCAGTAGTATACAAAAGAACACTGAAGCTTTCTTT
-	TRBD2	14	TRBJ2-1	TRBV11-2	CASSSVAGSHEQFF	TGTGCCAGCAGCTCGGTAGCGGGAAGCCATGAGCAGTTCTTC
few	-	14	TRBJ2-7	TRBV5-1	CASSQNSRGYEQYF	TGCGCCAGCAGCCAAAACTCCCGGGGCTACGAGCAGTACTTC
-	TRBD2	15	TRBJ2-3	TRBV7-8	CASSSPSGSSDTQYF	TGTGCCAGCAGCTCCCCTAGCGGGAGTTCAGATACGCAGTATTTT
-	TRBD2	14	TRBJ2-7	TRBV7-2	CASSSLAGGIEQYF	TGTGCCAGCAGCTCACTAGCGGGAGGGATCGAGCAGTACTTC
-	-	12	TRBJ1-1	TRBV12-3/TRBV12-4	CASSLEGRGAFF	TGTGCCAGCAGTTTAGAGGGCAGGGGCGCTTTCTTT
-	TRBD1	13	TRBJ2-5	TRBV30	CACSLDRGETQYF	TGTGCCTGTTCCTTGGACAGGGGAGAGACCCAGTACTTC
-	-	13	TRBJ2-5	TRBV27	CASRRGGVETQYF	TGTGCCAGCAGGAGGGGGGGGGTAGAGACCCAGTACTTC
-	-	13	TRBJ2-2	TRBV11-2	CASSLYTTGELFF	TGTGCCAGCAGCTTATACACCACCGGGGAGCTGTTTTTT
once	TRBD1	18	TRBJ2-2	TRBV19	CASTDRGRVPRSTGELFF	TGTGCCAGTACCGACAGGGGGCGCGTCCCTCGGAGCACCGGGGAGCTGTTTTTT
once	-	15	TRBJ1-2	TRBV6-5	CASNFPVQGRGGYTF	TGTGCCAGCAATTTCCCAGTTCAAGGGCGGGGTGGCTACACCTTC
-	-	14	TRBJ1-1	TRBV11-2	CASSLDSRDTEAFF	TGTGCCAGCAGCTTAGATTCCAGGGACACTGAAGCTTTCTTT
-	-	15	TRBJ1-5	TRBV3-1/TRBV3-2	CASSQGRTASGPQHF	TGTGCCAGCAGCCAAGGGAGGACAGCCTCTGGGCCCCAGCATTTT
-	-	14	TRBJ2-2	TRBV5-1	CASSLGVNTGELFF	TGCGCCAGCAGCCTGGGCGTTAACACCGGGGAGCTGTTTTTT
few	-	16	TRBJ1-2	TRBV7-2	CASSVETGHLSYGYTF	TGTGCCAGCAGCGTAGAAACGGGACACCTAAGCTATGGCTACACCTTC
-	-	17	TRBJ1-3	TRBV5-1	CASSLDGYTTSGNTIYF	TGCGCCAGCAGCTTGGACGGGTACACGACCTCTGGAAACACCATATATTTT
-	TRBD2	15	TRBJ2-5	TRBV7-2	CASRRASGGAETQYF	TGTGCCAGCAGAAGAGCTAGCGGGGGCGCAGAGACCCAGTACTTC
-	-	16	TRBJ2-4	TRBV4-3	CASSRAGSLAKNIQYF	TGCGCCAGCAGCCGAGCGGGTTCCCTAGCCAAAAACATTCAGTACTTC
-	-	13	TRBJ1-5	TRBV6-5	CASSYQENQPQHF	TGTGCCAGCAGTTACCAGGAAAATCAGCCCCAGCATTTT
once	TRBD2	16	TRBJ2-1	TRBV9	CASSDTSGRGVDEQFF	TGTGCCAGCAGCGATACTAGCGGGAGGGGTGTAGATGAGCAGTTCTTC